These 3 T cell receptor beta chains share one sample of origin, sequenced in a study of blood T cell repertoires in COVID-19. The repertoire was sequenced with immunoSEQ multiplex PCR; TCRdb's copy has only in-frame clones and lacks some. The data contain fewer than 100,000 clones, roughly four fifths of them singletons. Sample: peripheral blood. The receptors shown here come from a man between 50 and 59 years old with acute or convalescent COVID-19.

The chain has TRBV15 and TRBJ1-5; 8 positions agree with TRBD1. The CDR3 is 16 amino acids. Trimming removed 3 bases from V and 1 base from J; junction bases left unmatched: 5. Germline lookup yields CDR1 LNHNV and CDR2 YYDKDF (reference sequence). The CDR3 reads CATSSSGGESNQPQHF. The CDR3 nucleotides are TGTGCCACCAGCAGCTCAGGGGGCGAAAGCAATCAGCCCCAGCATTTT.

This rearrangement joins TRBV2 to TRBJ1-1; D gene ambiguous. CDR1 and CDR2 from the germline V gene are SNHLY and FYNNEI. Trimming took off 5 bases at V and 1 base at J, with 8 bases between the two ends. The CDR3 is made up of 13 amino acids. The CDR3 region is CASSSTPNTEAFF. The CDR3 DNA sequence: TGTGCCAGCAGTTCGACACCGAACACTGAAGCTTTCTTT.

V gene TRBV5-4 combines with J gene TRBJ2-3; D may be TRBD2 (6 bases). Between the trimmed V and J ends, which lost 7 bases and 3 bases, there was a span of 15 bases. The germline gives CDR1 SGHNT, CDR2 YYREEE (reference sequence). CDR3 length: 14 amino acids. In nucleotides, the CDR3 is TGTGCCAGCCCCACGGGGGAGAATACAGATACGCAGTATTTT. The encoded protein is CASPTGENTDTQYF.